One sample yielded the 20 T cell receptor beta chains listed below, sequenced in a study of T cell repertoires in cytomegalovirus infection. TCRdb re-analysed the reads in MiXCR, keeping a single row per CDR3 protein. Of more than 200,000 distinct CDR3 sequences in the sample, roughly 9% are singletons; the top ten hold over 12%. Sequenced: PBMCs. All receptors derive from a human donor in good health (CMV status not recorded). Some clones in this sample may be carry-over from other donors' samples.

This clonotype was detected ten times or more. The rearrangement uses TRBV7-8 and TRBJ2-1; the D gene is possibly TRBD2 (5 bases). Looked up from germline, CDR1 is SGHVS and CDR2 is FQNEAQ. V lost 1 base to trimming and J lost 7 bases, with 23 bases between them. The CDR3 runs to 18 residues. This CDR3 reads CASSLEAGRTRLFNEQFF. The CDR3 bases are TGTGCCAGCAGCTTAGAGGCCGGACGGACTCGATTGTTTAATGAGCAGTTCTTC. Combining the CDR3 with reference TRBV7-8 and TRBJ2-1 gives the whole variable domain GAGVSQSPRYKVAKRGQDVALRCDPISGHVSLFWYQQALGQGPEFLTYFQNEAQLDKSGLPSDRFFAERPEGSVSTLKIQRTQQEDSAVYLCASSLEAGRTRLFNEQFFGPGTRLTVL.

The sample holds many counts of this clonotype. V usage is TRBV7-2 and J usage is TRBJ2-5; 9 bases agree with TRBD1. This CDR3 region has 13 residues. CDR1 and CDR2 from the germline V gene are SGHTA and FQGNSA. J was trimmed by 5 bases and V by 7 bases; bases with no gene match: 5. CDR3 in amino acids: CASTWDRAETQYF. The CDR3 nucleotides are TGTGCCAGCACCTGGGACAGGGCGGAGACCCAGTACTTC.

J is TRBJ2-2 and V is TRBV7-2, with 7 positions matching TRBD2. CDR3 length equals 15 residues. V gave up 10 bases and J gave up 3 bases; unmatched junction bases: 11. Germline V gives CDR1 SGHTA, CDR2 FQGNSA. CDR3 coding DNA: TGTGCCACACCACGGGGGGTTTTGGACACCGGGGAGCTGTTTTTT. It is translated as CATPRGVLDTGELFF.

This clonotype was recorded at least ten times. The chain has TRBV12-3 or TRBV12-4 and TRBJ2-7, with 10 nucleotides matching TRBD2. This CDR3 is built from 15 residues. V lost 8 bases and J lost 1; bases outside the gene matches: 8. The CDR3 DNA reads TGTGCCAGCTCGAACCTAGCGGGAGTGTCCTACGAGCAGTACTTC. Translation gives CASSNLAGVSYEQYF.

This clonotype was seen more than once but under ten times. The DNA of the CDR3 is TGCAGTGCTGTCCGACAGGGGGTAGGAGAGACCCAGTACTTC. Its translation: CSAVRQGVGETQYF. The chain carries TRBV20-1 and TRBJ2-5, with 9 bases matching TRBD1. Per the germline V gene, CDR1 is DFQATT and CDR2 is SNEGSKA (reference sequence). The CDR3 has 14 residues. Losses at the gene ends were 5 bases for V and 4 bases for J; bases not matched to a gene: 8.

This clonotype was detected ten times or more. V usage is TRBV7-2 and J usage is TRBJ2-5; D may be TRBD2 (6 bases). Per germline, CDR1 SGHTA and CDR2 FQGNSA. Between the trimmed V and J ends, which lost 8 bases and 5 bases, there was a span of 15 bases. The CDR3 covers 13 residues. Written as DNA, the CDR3 is TGTGCCAGCGCCACCCCCGGAGGGGAGACCCAGTACTTC. Translated, it gives CASATPGGETQYF.

This clonotype was recorded many times. This chain links TRBV27 with TRBJ2-7, with TRBD1 matching over 8 bases. Germline CDR1 MNHEY, CDR2 SMNVEV (reference sequence). The CDR3 loop spans 14 amino acids. V was pared by 6 bases and J by 5 bases, with 9 bases of the junction left unmatched. The CDR3 bases are TGTGCCAGCAGCCGGACAGGGCTCGAGCACGAGCAGTACTTC. This gives the protein CASSRTGLEHEQYF.

This clonotype has ten or more counts. The chain is built from TRBV12-3 or TRBV12-4 and TRBJ2-2; a possible D gene is TRBD1 (6 bases). This CDR3 contains 16 residues. Trimming pared 2 bases from V and 0 bases from J, leaving 10 bases between. The CDR3 sequence: CASSLRTAANTGELFF. CDR3 sequence (DNA): TGTGCCAGCAGTTTAAGGACAGCCGCGAACACCGGGGAGCTGTTTTTT.

This clonotype came up many times. This chain connects TRBV7-2 to TRBJ1-3; possible D gene TRBD1, 5 bases. There are 16 residues in the CDR3. Trimming removed 5 bases from V and 0 bases from J, with 14 bases in between. Germline CDR1 reads SGHTA; CDR2 reads FQGNSA. The CDR3 is CASSARDGGSGNTIYF. In DNA, the CDR3 is TGTGCCAGCAGCGCCCGGGACGGTGGCTCTGGAAACACCATATATTTT.

At least ten counts were recorded for this clonotype. This sequence joins TRBV12-3 or TRBV12-4 and TRBJ2-6; 7 nucleotides line up with TRBD1. After removal of 6 bases from V and 0 bases from J, the junction contained 14 bases not matched to a gene. The CDR3 loop spans 19 amino acids. The CDR3 DNA reads as TGTGCCAGCAGCATGACAGGGTTAGGTGGTTTCTCTGGGGCCAACGTCCTGACTTTC. Translated: CASSMTGLGGFSGANVLTF.

This clonotype was seen at least ten times. V usage is TRBV7-6 and J usage is TRBJ2-7, with D maybe TRBD2 (5 bases). CDR1 and CDR2 from the germline V gene are SGHVS and FNYEAQ. The CDR3 length is 14 residues. V lost 2 bases and J 2 bases, leaving 10 bases between the germline ends. CDR3 sequence (DNA): TGTGCCAGCAGCTTAACCGGGGATGCCTACGAGCAGTACTTC. This sequence encodes CASSLTGDAYEQYF.

This clonotype occurred many times. The chain is built from TRBV7-2 and TRBJ1-2, with TRBD1 matching over 9 bases. CDR3 length: 15 amino acids. Germline V gene data show CDR1 as SGHTA and CDR2 as FQGNSA. Losses at the gene ends were 5 bases for V and 8 bases for J; bases not matched to a gene: 12. The CDR3 spells CASSPARGQGYGYTF. CDR3 nucleotides: TGTGCCAGCAGCCCCGCCCGGGGACAGGGTTACGGCTACACCTTC.

The sample holds a few counts of this clonotype. The chain carries TRBV6-6 and TRBJ2-1, with 14 bases identical to TRBD2. The CDR3 is 16 residues long. The V gene end was trimmed by 5 bases and the J gene end by 8 bases; junction bases not matched to a gene: 8. Germline loops: CDR1 MNHNY, CDR2 SVGAGI (reference sequence). CDR3 DNA sequence: TGTGCCAGCAGTAACGGGGGACTAGCGGGAGTTCATGAGCAGTTCTTC. It encodes CASSNGGLAGVHEQFF.

The rearrangement uses TRBV11-2 and TRBJ2-7, with D unresolved. Trimming took 0 bases from V and 0 from J, leaving 9 bases between them. This CDR3 is 15 amino acids long. The V gene's germline CDR1 is SGHAT and CDR2 FQNNGV. The CDR3 loop is CASSLDQDISYEQYF. CDR3 bases: TGTGCCAGCAGCTTAGATCAAGACATCTCCTACGAGCAGTACTTC.

This clonotype was found many times. V and J are TRBV7-2 and TRBJ2-1; 7 bases agree with TRBD2. This CDR3 region has 15 residues. The trim removed 1 base at V and 7 bases at J, leaving 7 bases unmatched. Germline-derived CDR1 and CDR2 are SGHTA and FQGNSA. CDR3 amino acids: CASSLGLGRVNEQFF. The CDR3, as DNA: TGTGCCAGCAGCTTAGGCCTAGGGAGGGTAAATGAGCAGTTCTTC.

This clonotype occurred a few times. This chain joins TRBV5-1 and TRBJ2-1, with TRBD2 matching 8 bases. CDR3 size: 15 residues. Losses at the gene ends were 5 bases for V and 6 bases for J; bases not matched to a gene: 10. Germline CDR1 and CDR2: SGHRS and YFSETQ. Written as DNA, the CDR3 is TGCGCCAGCAGTTCCCCGGGGAGCGGGAGCAATGAGCAGTTCTTC. It yields the protein CASSSPGSGSNEQFF.

This clonotype was picked up a small number of times. This chain connects TRBV14 to TRBJ2-7; D call uncertain. V lost 2 bases and J 0 bases, leaving 2 bases between the germline ends. Looked up from germline, CDR1 is SGHDN and CDR2 is FVKESK. This CDR3 is built from 12 residues. CDR3 loop: CASSQHSYEQYF. The CDR3, as DNA: TGTGCCAGCAGCCAACACTCCTACGAGCAGTACTTC.

The rearrangement links TRBV6-2 or TRBV6-3 to TRBJ1-1; 11 bases fit TRBD1. From germline, CDR1 is MNHEY and CDR2 SVGEGT. V lost 6 bases to trimming and J lost 3 bases; unmatched junction nucleotides: 12. CDR3 length equals 17 residues. The CDR3 DNA is TGTGCCAGCAGATCCACCGGGACAGGGGGGATTTACACTGAAGCTTTCTTT. Protein sequence: CASRSTGTGGIYTEAFF.

This chain joins TRBV20-1 and TRBJ2-5, with D perhaps matching TRBD2 (6 bases). V was cut by 3 bases and J by 3 bases, with 14 bases left in between. The length of the CDR3 is 14 residues. Germline V lookup: CDR1 DFQATT, CDR2 SNEGSKA (reference sequence). For the CDR3, the DNA is TGCAGTGCTAGGGAGGGGCTAACCAAAGAGACCCAGTACTTC. It encodes CSAREGLTKETQYF.

This clonotype was recorded a few times. This chain links TRBV5-1 with TRBJ2-3, with D possibly matching TRBD1 (6 bases). The CDR3 runs to 15 residues. V lost 4 bases and J 3 bases, leaving 15 bases between the germline ends. In germline, CDR1 is SGHRS, CDR2 YFSETQ. CDR3 sequence: CASSPSGTPTDTQYF. In DNA, the CDR3 is TGCGCCAGCAGCCCCTCCGGGACACCGACAGATACGCAGTATTTT.